The entry below describes one T cell receptor beta chain. TCRdb's copy holds only in-frame clones and misses some; the assay was immunoSEQ multiplex PCR. This table holds a few hundred thousand clones, 70% to 90% found once. This specimen comes from a study of blood T cell repertoires in COVID-19. The germline V gene encodes CDR1 SGHNT and CDR2 YENEEA. The CDR3 is 13 amino acids. V lost 3 bases, J lost 6 bases, and 11 bases lay in between. The sample consisted of peripheral blood. This receptor was obtained from a man aged 18 to 35 with COVID-19, enrolled during active disease. The rearrangement joins TRBV11-3 to TRBJ1-1; perhaps TRBD1 as D (5 bases). CDR3 sequence: CASSFEGVSEAFF. CDR3 DNA: TGTGCCAGCAGCTTCGAAGGGGTCTCTGAAGCTTTCTTT.